Listed below are T cell receptor beta chains from one sample, sequenced in a study. TCRdb fed the 5' RACE reads into MiXCR, producing one record per CDR3 protein. In the table there are about 40,000 distinct CDR3 sequences, over 25% of which are singletons. Sequenced material: tumor-infiltrating memory CD4+ T cells sorted from the breast tumor. The receptors shown here come from a female donor with breast cancer. CDR3s include the opening cysteine and the closing phenylalanine or tryptophan. The D gene is left open where the match is weak. Only part of the rows carry a size: once, few, many, or a class if the clone is expanded.

clone_size | d_call | j_call | v_call | cdr3_aa | cdr3_nt
few | . | TRBJ2-7 | TRBV12-3/TRBV12-4 | CASSFATNVGEQYF | TGTGCCAGCAGTTTCGCGACAAATGTGGGGGAGCAGTACTTC
. | TRBD1 | TRBJ2-7 | TRBV20-1 | CSARGQGASYEQYF | TGCAGTGCTAGAGGACAGGGGGCCTCCTACGAGCAGTACTTC
. | . | TRBJ2-1 | TRBV24-1 | CAASEVGGGEQFF | TGTGCTGCCAGTGAGGTAGGGGGGGGTGAGCAGTTCTTC
few | . | TRBJ1-4 | TRBV28 | CASRQQGIREKLFF | TGTGCCAGCAGACAACAGGGTATAAGGGAAAAACTGTTTTTT
. | TRBD2 | TRBJ2-5 | TRBV28 | CASSPTASGPETQYF | TGTGCCAGCAGTCCGACGGCTAGCGGGCCGGAGACCCAGTACTTC
. | TRBD1 | TRBJ1-4 | TRBV5-6 | CASSPGYRGENEKLFF | TGTGCCAGCAGCCCGGGCTACAGGGGGGAGAACGAAAAACTGTTTTTT
. | TRBD1 | TRBJ1-1 | TRBV7-2 | CASRYQGGTEAFF | TGTGCCAGCAGATACCAGGGGGGAACTGAAGCTTTCTTT
. | . | TRBJ1-1 | TRBV6-5 | CASSLGGSGEAFF | TGTGCCAGCAGCCTGGGAGGGTCTGGTGAAGCTTTCTTT
. | . | TRBJ2-3 | TRBV28 | CASRSQIGTDTQYF | TGTGCCAGCAGATCCCAGATAGGGACAGATACGCAGTATTTT
few | . | TRBJ2-2 | TRBV28 | CDSTGTGELFF | TGTGACAGCACGGGCACCGGGGAGCTGTTTTTT
few | TRBD2 | TRBJ2-2 | TRBV7-3 | CASSPPGGGELFF | TGTGCCAGCAGCCCCCCGGGGGGCGGGGAGCTGTTTTTT
. | . | TRBJ1-3 | TRBV9 | CASGPRHRDGNTIYF | TGTGCCAGCGGCCCCCGCCACAGGGATGGAAACACCATATATTTT
many | . | TRBJ2-2 | TRBV5-5 | CASSWDGTNTGELFF | TGTGCCAGCAGCTGGGACGGTACGAACACCGGGGAGCTGTTTTTT
few | . | TRBJ1-2 | TRBV4-1 | CASSQDQGTNYGYTF | TGCGCCAGCAGCCAGGATCAAGGAACTAACTATGGCTACACCTTC
. | . | TRBJ2-7 | TRBV5-1 | CASGRPRWYEQYF | TGCGCCAGCGGACGGCCCCGGTGGTACGAGCAGTACTTC
many | TRBD2 | TRBJ2-3 | TRBV20-1 | CSARENGGGGFSDTQYF | TGCAGTGCTAGAGAGAATGGTGGGGGGGGATTCTCAGATACGCAGTATTTT
. | TRBD1 | TRBJ2-4 | TRBV10-3 | CAISYDQGVGNIQYF | TGTGCCATCAGTTACGATCAGGGGGTCGGGAACATTCAGTACTTC
few | TRBD1 | TRBJ2-2 | TRBV4-1 | CASSQRDRAVGELFF | TGCGCCAGCAGCCAACGGGACAGGGCTGTCGGGGAGCTGTTTTTT
. | . | TRBJ1-5 | TRBV7-8 | CASSPQAPGYSNQPQHF | TGTGCCAGCAGCCCCCAAGCACCCGGATATAGCAATCAGCCCCAGCATTTT
many | TRBD1 | TRBJ2-5 | TRBV4-3 | CASSRGQGDGETQYF | TGCGCCAGCAGCCGCGGACAGGGGGACGGAGAGACCCAGTACTTC
. | TRBD1 | TRBJ2-1 | TRBV5-6 | CASSSLGGKPRGGSYNEQFF | TGTGCCAGCAGCTCCTTAGGGGGCAAGCCCAGAGGAGGCTCCTACAATGAGCAGTTCTTC
. | . | TRBJ1-1 | TRBV5-1 | CASSLVGPPNTEAFF | TGCGCCAGCAGCTTGGTCGGACCTCCGAACACTGAAGCTTTCTTT
few | . | TRBJ2-7 | TRBV28 | CASSFFPYEQYF | TGTGCCAGCAGTTTCTTTCCCTACGAGCAGTACTTC
. | . | TRBJ2-4 | TRBV5-1 | CASSFNPARAKNIQYF | TGCGCCAGCAGCTTTAATCCCGCCCGGGCCAAAAACATTCAGTACTTC
. | . | TRBJ2-4 | TRBV27 | CASNSPGPQYF | TGTGCCAGCAATTCTCCGGGCCCCCAGTACTTC
many | TRBD1 | TRBJ1-6 | TRBV9 | CASSGTGQISYNSPLHF | TGTGCCAGCAGCGGCACGGGACAGATCAGCTATAATTCACCCCTCCACTTT
many | TRBD1 | TRBJ1-1 | TRBV5-1 | CASSTTTGGTEAFF | TGCGCCAGCAGCACGACGACAGGGGGCACTGAAGCTTTCTTT
. | . | TRBJ2-1 | TRBV6-1 | CASSEVRGTLLRQFF | TGTGCCAGCAGTGAAGTAAGGGGAACTCTACTCCGGCAGTTCTTC
. | . | TRBJ1-1 | TRBV25-1 | CASSELDRNTEAFF | TGTGCCAGCAGTGAATTGGACCGGAACACTGAAGCTTTCTTT
. | TRBD1 | TRBJ2-1 | TRBV11-1 | CASSTTGGFEQFF | TGTGCCAGCAGCACGACAGGGGGGTTTGAGCAGTTCTTC
many | TRBD1 | TRBJ2-7 | TRBV29-1 | CSVDGTGLGEQYF | TGCAGCGTTGATGGGACAGGGCTAGGCGAGCAGTACTTC
many | . | TRBJ1-1 | TRBV12-3/TRBV12-4 | CASSLDGWNTEAFF | TGTGCCAGCAGTTTGGACGGATGGAACACTGAAGCTTTCTTT
many | TRBD1 | TRBJ1-2 | TRBV20-1 | CSASGTGGYTF | TGCAGTGCTAGTGGGACAGGGGGCTACACCTTC
few | TRBD2 | TRBJ2-3 | TRBV5-1 | CASSPGLAGGDTQYF | TGCGCCAGCAGCCCGGGACTAGCGGGAGGAGATACGCAGTATTTT
. | . | TRBJ2-3 | TRBV27 | CASRRPNTDTQYF | TGTGCCAGCAGGCGCCCAAACACAGATACGCAGTATTTT
. | . | TRBJ2-2 | TRBV9 | CASGTGPGRSTGELFF | TGTGCCAGCGGCACCGGACCGGGTCGGAGCACCGGGGAGCTGTTTTTT
few | TRBD2 | TRBJ2-7 | TRBV20-1 | CSARDQAGGAYEQYF | TGCAGTGCTAGAGATCAAGCGGGGGGGGCCTACGAGCAGTACTTC
. | . | TRBJ2-1 | TRBV5-1 | CASSRGDTALNEQFF | TGCGCCAGCAGCCGGGGGGACACCGCTCTCAATGAGCAGTTCTTC
. | TRBD1 | TRBJ2-7 | TRBV2 | CASSRDRGTYEQYF | TGTGCCAGCAGCCGGGACAGGGGGACCTACGAGCAGTACTTC
many | . | TRBJ2-1 | TRBV29-1 | CSFFQGRSDKEQFF | TGCAGCTTTTTCCAAGGGAGATCCGACAAGGAGCAGTTCTTC
many | . | TRBJ1-4 | TRBV9 | CASSPPDSKEKLFF | TGTGCCAGCAGCCCCCCGGACAGCAAAGAAAAACTGTTTTTT
many | . | TRBJ2-7 | TRBV9 | CASSPCTLPF | TGTGCCAGCAGCCCCTGTACGCTACCCTTC